This T cell receptor beta chain was found in a study of early T cells in non-severe SARS-CoV-2 infection. Study context: With bulk RNA from unsorted whole blood as input, sequencing yielded unpaired chains.

Researchers attached unique molecular identifiers to individual cDNA molecules. TCRdb fed the 5' RACE reads into MiXCR, producing one record per CDR3 protein. The sample has under 85,000 distinct CDR3 sequences, roughly 12% seen once; the top ten hold roughly 6.8%. Comments on this clonotype: The antigen remains undetermined.

CDR3 length: 14 residues. The V end lost 1 base, the J end lost 0 bases, and 5 bases lay between the germline ends. Germline loops: CDR1 SEHNR, CDR2 FQNEAQ (reference sequence). Findings and limits, study-wide: Private and CD4 specificities were missed by VDJdb matching, skewed to anti-spike CD8.

Sequencing was done on a sample of whole blood. This receptor was taken from an adult who was a healthcare worker with PCR-confirmed SARS-CoV-2 infection or an uninfected control (not recorded which). The V gene is TRBV7-9, the J gene TRBJ2-3, with D hard to call. This CDR3 is CASSLEGSTDTQYF. CDR3 DNA: TGTGCCAGCAGCTTAGAGGGCAGCACAGATACGCAGTATTTT.